This TCR beta chain was found in a study of beta chain features in type 1 diabetes. Study as a whole: Healthy donors and patients showed comparable age, gender and cell yields. Broader study findings: Among all four CD4+ subsets, Type 1 diabetes patients had TCRB CDR3s that were moderately but significantly shorter. Sequencing used cDNA, and cells with high TCR expression could therefore be over-represented. Still unanswered here is whether HLA type influences TCRB rearrangement.

cDNA synthesis used the whole RNA isolate, giving expressed TCRB sequences. Approximately 3.9 million reads per sample were averaged for naive, central memory and regulatory samples. Produced via immunoSEQ multiplex PCR; TCRdb's table is partial and in-frame only. Altogether around 340,000 clones are present, around 8.5% being singletons, with the ten largest covering about 1%. Comments on this clone: Its antigen is currently unknown.

The source material was central memory CD4+ T cells from blood. This receptor was identified in a man aged 30 to 45 with type 1 diabetes.

Here the CDR3 reads CASSLEVVLNIQYF. The CDR3 bases are TGTGCCAGCAGCTTAGAAGTCGTACTAAACATTCAGTACTTC. J is TRBJ2-4 and V is TRBV11-2; D gene uncertain. The V end lost 0 bases, the J end lost 6 bases, and 9 bases lay between the germline ends. The CDR3 has 14 amino acids. Germline V gene sequence: CDR1 SGHAT, CDR2 FQNNGV.